The TCR beta chain described here comes from a study of PD-1 blockade in classical Hodgkin lymphoma (dated by TCRdb to 2020 to 2021). Turning to the overall study: Nivolumab dosing was 3 mg/kg intravenously every 2 weeks, continuing until either disease progression or unacceptable toxicity. The study used TCR beta sequencing and CyTOF to define a peripheral blood immune signature of response to PD-1 blockade in classical Hodgkin lymphoma.

About this clone itself: Its recognized antigen is unknown. No much larger clonotype is one base removed from it; base qualities were not supplied.

Sample time point, as interpreted from the label and publication: cycle 4 day 1 (C4D1), after five to seven weeks of nivolumab. Relapse after autologous stem cell transplantation had occurred in all trial patients, and cohorts A, B and C were distinguished by prior brentuximab vedotin exposure. The trial cohort was composed of under 70 patients with relapsed/refractory classical Hodgkin lymphoma, for whom complete response, partial response or progressive disease was recorded as best overall response. In the multi-cohort phase II CheckMate 205 trial, trial patients received single-agent nivolumab. An independent review committee assessed best overall response by applying the 2007 International Working Group response criteria. PBMCs from the trial were collected at three points: immediately before nivolumab initiation (C1D1), and during therapy at cycle 2 day 1 and cycle 4 day 1. Peripheral blood was collected in 8 mL Vacutainer Cell Preparation Tubes, from which PBMCs were isolated by centrifugation and then cryopreserved.

Genomic DNA was isolated using the Qiagen DNeasy kit from unsorted PBMCs as well as from negatively selected CD4+ and CD8+ fractions. TCR beta CDR3 regions were amplified by immunoSEQ multiplex PCR using primers annealing to V and J segments. Amplification bias was minimized using a synthetic immune receptor repertoire, and residual bias was removed computationally after sequencing. Turning to the authors' computational methods: Custom Python scripts were used to quantify repertoire diversity as the Shannon entropy index. Unsorted, CD4+ and CD8+ repertoires were analyzed separately, except for combined analyses in which CD4+ and CD8+ sequences were merged in silico. Clonal expansion was defined as a frequency increase of at least 2-fold after treatment compared with C1D1, and clones undetected at baseline were assigned a pseudocount of 0.5. Clones with 0 or 1 copy at C1D1 were defined as singleton clones, while clones with 2 or more copies were defined as non-singleton clones. Clones expanded in unsorted samples were labelled as CD4+, CD8+ or unknown by matching protein sequences in sorted samples from the same patient. Diversity changes from C1D1 to C4D1 were tested in paired samples using Wilcoxon tests. Imported from immuneACCESS, the table was reduced by TCRdb to in-frame sequences with V and J called. These copies leave out some clones; in studies compared against another copy, an unresolved V gene accounts for under half, and the cause of the remainder is not known. V and J calls and clone size are copied from that table; D and trimming were computed from the DNA. This sample lists 30,000 or so clones; roughly 87% were detected once. About 18% of the sample comes from the top ten.

Study-wide findings and limitations: Among trial patients, those achieving complete response had baseline diversity similar to that of newly diagnosed patients, while diversity was significantly lower in partial responders and progressors. By C4D1, a significant rise was seen in CD4+ TCR diversity but not in CD8+ TCR diversity (p=0.0027 vs p=0.16), and the rise was most apparent among complete responders (p=0.02). Only a single clinical trial cohort was studied, and what caused the repertoire differences, possibly disease activity or prior therapy, remained undefined. Baseline TCR diversity was reported to be lower in newly diagnosed patients than in healthy donors, and even lower in relapsed/refractory patients. Patients starting nivolumab less than 1 year after ASCT had lower diversity and were excluded from later analyses to avoid confounding by immune reconstitution.

Source: peripheral blood mononuclear cells (PBMCs), taken before the fourth cycle of nivolumab. This TCR came from a human donor with classical Hodgkin lymphoma.

The DNA is as follows: TGCGCCAGCAGCTTGGAGGCGGGGTGGCAAGAGACCCAGTACTTC. This gives the protein CASSLEAGWQETQYF. Recombination linked TRBV5-1 to TRBJ2-5, with TRBD2 tentatively as D gene (6 bases match). V loses 0 bases, J loses 2 bases, and the germline ends lie 11 bases apart. CDR1 and CDR2, looked up from the germline V gene, are SGHRS and YFSETQ. From cysteine to phenylalanine, the CDR3 is 15 amino acids long. Only CDR3 DNA remains: 45 bases, in frame from the first base.